This TCR beta chain was captured by sequencing in a study of OX40 agonist ivuxolimab in advanced cancers. Researchers took blood at baseline, on cycle 4 day 1, and on cycle 7 day 1. TCRdb's table, derived via immunoSEQ multiplex PCR, lists solely in-frame clones and lacks some. The data contain 100,000 to 120,000 clones, less than 95% of them singletons. This TCR came from an adult with an advanced solid tumor such as melanoma, head and neck, liver or kidney cancer. The source was CD4+ or CD8+ T cells sorted from blood, collected in a trial of the OX40 agonist ivuxolimab.

The CDR3 reads CASSPGSASPNTEAFF. The CDR3 coding sequence is TGTGCCAGCAGCCCCGGGTCTGCCAGCCCGAACACTGAAGCTTTCTTT. The chain links TRBV11-3 to TRBJ1-1, with D unresolved. Trimming shortened V by 5 bases and J by 1 base, and 17 bases separated the two germline ends. Germline CDR1 and CDR2: SGHNT and YENEEA. This CDR3 is 16 amino acids long.